These 5 T cell receptor beta chains were sequenced from one sample in a study of memory CD4+ T cells and cytomegalovirus serostatus. Single viable CD3+CD4+CD8-CD45RO+ cells were sorted as the memory CD4+ T cells. Repertoires were generated with immunoSEQ multiplex PCR, while TCRdb's copy carries only in-frame clones and drops some. This table has 80,000 or so clones, about 78% appearing once. What was sequenced was memory CD4+ T cells from blood. The receptors originated from an adult in good health and CMV-seropositive.

CDR3 amino acids: CASSAQGGSYGYTF. In DNA form, the CDR3 reads TGTGCCAGCAGCGCTCAGGGGGGTAGCTATGGCTACACCTTC. The chain uses TRBV11-2 and TRBJ1-2, with 7 bases fitting TRBD1. V trimming: 5 bases; J trimming: 4 bases; junction bases outside the gene matches: 7. CDR3 length: 14 residues. Germline-derived CDR1 and CDR2 are SGHAT and FQNNGV.

The rearrangement links TRBV10-1 to TRBJ2-2; 12 bases fit TRBD2. Trimming at V came to 8 bases and at J to 0 bases, leaving 16 bases not matched to a gene. This CDR3 is 20 amino acids long. Germline CDR1 is WNHNN and CDR2 is SYGVQD (reference sequence). CDR3 in DNA: TGCGCCAGCTCCCCTGGTGGGCTAGCGGGGGGGACAACGAACACCGGGGAGCTGTTTTTT. Encoded protein: CASSPGGLAGGTTNTGELFF.

A remark on this clone: Different DNA sequences within this sample yield the same CDR3. The chain carries TRBV28 and TRBJ1-2, with TRBD1 as a possible D gene (6 bases). The CDR3 runs 14 residues. The germline V gene has CDR1 MDHEN and CDR2 SYDVKM. Between the trimmed V and J ends, which lost 3 bases and 4 bases, there was a span of 12 bases. The CDR3 here is CASSFRGLSYGYTF. CDR3 bases: TGTGCCAGCAGTTTCAGGGGCCTGAGCTATGGCTACACCTTC.

V is TRBV4-1 and J is TRBJ1-5, with D possibly being TRBD1 (5 bases). Trimming removed 0 bases from V and 7 bases from J, with 13 bases in between. This CDR3 is built from 15 residues. Germline V gene lookup returns CDR1 MGHRA and CDR2 YSYEKL. CDR3 bases: TGCGCCAGCAGCCAAGATTGGGGGGGGAAACAGCCCCAGCATTTT. As protein: CASSQDWGGKQPQHF.

V usage is TRBV5-6 and J usage is TRBJ2-3; the match to TRBD2 covers 7 bases. The CDR3 loop spans 17 amino acids. V trimming: 4 bases; J trimming: 1 base; junction bases outside the gene matches: 12. Germline CDR1 reads SGHDT; CDR2 reads YYEEEE. As DNA, the CDR3 is TGTGCCAGCAGCCCGGGGAGGGGTGTGGGACGCACAGATACGCAGTATTTT. Its translation is CASSPGRGVGRTDTQYF.